A single sample is the source of the 5 T cell receptor beta chains below, sequenced in a study of T-cell memory formation after mild COVID-19. MiXCR, applied by TCRdb to the 5' RACE reads, yields one record per CDR3 protein. This sample yields fewer than 300,000 distinct CDR3 sequences, of which roughly 17% are seen a single time; more than 20% belongs to the top ten. Sequenced material: PBMCs or a T cell subset sorted from them (not recorded which). The receptors shown here come from a man between 18 and 29 years old who had mild COVID-19 (a few samples of this study predate the infection). Cell type and time point are not known.

Many counts were recorded for this clonotype. The chain couples TRBV4-2 to TRBJ2-3, with TRBD2 identical over 7 bases. Germline V CDR1 and CDR2: LGHNA, YNFKEQ. This CDR3 has 16 amino acids. J gave up 2 bases and V 0 bases, and 5 bases lay outside the gene matches. The CDR3 reads CASSQEGGSYTDTQYF. The CDR3 nucleotides are TGTGCCAGCAGCCAAGAAGGCGGGAGCTACACAGATACGCAGTATTTT.

This clonotype came up a few times. V and J are TRBV20-1 and TRBJ2-7; D is uncertain. The length of the CDR3 is 12 residues. CDR1 and CDR2 (germline): DFQATT, SNEGSKA (reference sequence). Trimming left V 6 bases short and J 1 base short, with 10 bases between. CDR3 DNA sequence: TGCAGTGCAAAGGGTTATTCCTACGAGCAGTACTTC. Translation: CSAKGYSYEQYF.

This chain links TRBV4-2 with TRBJ2-1; 8 nucleotides agree with TRBD1. V was clipped by 5 bases and J by 5 bases; unmatched bases: 5. The CDR3 length is 14 residues. Germline V gene sequence: CDR1 LGHNA, CDR2 YNFKEQ. DNA for the CDR3: TGTGCCAGCAGCGGACAGGGACTCAACAATGAGCAGTTCTTC. Translated, it gives CASSGQGLNNEQFF.

The chain carries TRBV7-6 and TRBJ2-1; 9 bases are a match to TRBD1. Germline V gives CDR1 SGHVS, CDR2 FNYEAQ. The J segment lost 3 bases and the V segment lost 5 bases, leaving 8 bases of the junction unmatched. CDR3 length: 16 residues. DNA for the CDR3: TGTGCCAGCAGCCAACGGACAGGGGCTGTCTACAATGAGCAGTTCTTC. This sequence encodes CASSQRTGAVYNEQFF.

This clonotype was picked up many times. This chain connects TRBV15 to TRBJ2-5; D remains ambiguous. Trimming removed 0 bases at V and 4 bases at J, with 6 bases between. Per the germline V gene, CDR1 is LNHNV and CDR2 is YYDKDF (reference sequence). This CDR3 contains 13 residues. CDR3 sequence reads: CATSRDPAETQYF. In DNA form, the CDR3 reads TGTGCCACCAGCAGAGATCCTGCAGAGACCCAGTACTTC. The full variable domain, with the rest looked up from reference TRBV15 and TRBJ2-5, is DAMVIQNPRYQVTQFGKPVTLSCSQTLNHNVMYWYQQKSSQAPKLLFHYYDKDFNNEADTPDNFQSRRPNTSFCFLDIRSPGLGDTAMYLCATSRDPAETQYFGPGTRLLVL.